There are many counts of the clone carrying this T cell receptor (beta chain). V dropped 0 bases and J dropped 4 bases, with 12 bases sitting between them. The CDR3 runs to 15 residues. The germline V gene has CDR1 LGHNA and CDR2 YNFKEQ. Time point indicated: newly diagnosed GD, antithyroid drugs for less than 3 months. TCR sequences were obtained from RNA taken from PBMCs. The data derive from a study of regulatory T cells in long-lasting Graves disease. Arm-PCR of CDR3 regions and iRepertoire HTBI primers were used to build TCR beta libraries. MiXCR, run by TCRdb on the multiplex PCR reads, gives a single entry per CDR3 protein. This sample has hundreds of thousands of distinct CDR3 sequences; roughly a sixth occur once, and the top ten carry around 25%. The same data also contributed to another study, on T cells in Graves' hyperthyroidism and ophthalmopathy. As that report states: Clinical symptoms, serum thyroxine and TRAb, thyroid ultrasound and orbital computed tomography were used for the diagnoses. The primer set for the first-round RT-PCR of the TCR CDR3 was HTBI. Ophthalmopathy was model-predicted a median roughly 6.5 months pre-onset.

This chain uses TRBV4-2 with TRBJ1-2; no firm D call. This sequence originates from a middle-aged woman with Graves disease. Specimen: peripheral blood mononuclear cells (PBMCs), collected at new diagnosis, from a patient treated with antithyroid drugs. This CDR3 reads CASSQDRAESYGYTF. The DNA for the CDR3 is TGTGCCAGCAGCCAAGATCGGGCAGAAAGCTATGGCTACACCTTC.